Below are 8 T cell receptor beta chains sequenced from a single sample in a study of blood T cell repertoires in COVID-19. TCRdb's copy holds only in-frame clones and misses some; the assay was immunoSEQ multiplex PCR. The sample has about 150,000 clones, about 85% seen once. The sequenced sample was peripheral blood. The receptors shown here come from a woman aged 55-69 years with COVID-19, enrolled during active disease.

This clone came up a few times. The V call is TRBV7-2, the J call TRBJ2-2, with TRBD2 matching 13 bases. The length of the CDR3 is 18 residues. J was trimmed by 5 bases and V by 1 base; bases with no gene match: 7. Germline-derived CDR1 and CDR2 are SGHTA and FQGNSA. CDR3 bases: TGTGCCAGCAGCTTAGGACTAGCGGGAGGCCCAAAAACCGGGGAGCTGTTTTTT. Protein product: CASSLGLAGGPKTGELFF.

DNA for the CDR3: TGTGCCAGCAGTGAAGGCGGCAATCAGCCCCAGCATTTT. Protein: CASSEGGNQPQHF. V gene TRBV6-1 combines with J gene TRBJ1-5; no definite D call. CDR3 length: 13 amino acids. CDR1 MNHNS and CDR2 SASEGT come from the germline V gene. Trimming shortened V by 1 base and J by 2 bases, and 3 bases separated the two germline ends.

J is TRBJ2-1 and V is TRBV5-6; TRBD2 is a possible D gene (5 bases). The CDR3 consists of 15 residues. The germline V and J ends were trimmed by 2 bases and 3 bases, with 12 bases remaining between them. CDR1 is SGHDT, CDR2 YYEEEE, per germline. DNA for the CDR3: TGTGCCAGCAGCTTCCGGACGGGGAGCTACAATGAGCAGTTCTTC. It codes for CASSFRTGSYNEQFF.

The chain recombines TRBV19 with TRBJ1-1; possible D gene TRBD1, 6 bases. The CDR3 is 13 amino acids. Trimming removed 6 bases at V and 1 base at J, with 9 bases between. Germline CDR1 reads LNHDA; CDR2 reads SQIVND (reference sequence). The CDR3 protein is CASRNRENTEAFF. CDR3 in DNA: TGTGCCAGTAGAAACAGGGAGAACACTGAAGCTTTCTTT.

The chain couples TRBV19 to TRBJ2-1; possibly TRBD1 for D (5 bases). With 8 bases removed from V and 4 bases from J, the gap between germline ends came to 15 bases. Germline CDR1 LNHDA, CDR2 SQIVND (reference sequence). The CDR3 sequence is 14 residues long. DNA of the CDR3: TGTGCCAGTGGCGAAAGGGGTCAGTACAATGAGCAGTTCTTC. Translated, it gives CASGERGQYNEQFF.

This chain links TRBV6-5 with TRBJ1-1; D perhaps matches TRBD1 (5 bases). Looked up from germline, CDR1 is MNHEY and CDR2 is SVGAGI. Trimming pared 6 bases from V and 1 base from J, leaving 6 bases between. The CDR3 has 12 amino acids. CDR3: CASRGPNTEAFF. CDR3 sequence (DNA): TGTGCCAGCAGGGGGCCGAACACTGAAGCTTTCTTT.

This clone was recorded only once. This chain joins TRBV6-5 and TRBJ1-6; D is unresolved. CDR1 is MNHEY, CDR2 SVGAGI, per germline. The CDR3 consists of 12 residues. V was pared by 6 bases and J by 8 bases, with 8 bases between. The CDR3 bases are TGTGCCAGCAGGGCGGAGGATTCACCCCTCCACTTT. Translated: CASRAEDSPLHF.

V is TRBV20-1 and J is TRBJ1-1; D possibly corresponds to TRBD1 (5 bases). Trimming shortened V by 3 bases and J by 4 bases, and 12 bases separated the two germline ends. CDR3 length: 13 amino acids. Germline V gene data show CDR1 as DFQATT and CDR2 as SNEGSKA (reference sequence). In DNA form, the CDR3 reads TGCAGTGCTAGTGACCAGGGAAGCACTGAAGCTTTCTTT. This encodes CSASDQGSTEAFF.